This TCR beta chain was sequenced during a study of CD8+CD57+ T cells in acquired aplastic anemia. Study at large: The mean DNA yield obtained from sorted CD4+ and CD8+ cells came to 3.2 ug.

V dropped 2 bases and J dropped 5 bases, with 15 bases sitting between them. This CDR3 is built from 15 residues. CDR1 is SGHVS, CDR2 FNYEAQ, per germline. Researchers used genomic DNA as the template to profile TCR beta VDJ and CDR3. TCRdb re-called the reads with MiXCR, one entry per CDR3 protein. The sample includes about 160,000 distinct CDR3 sequences, just under 45% of them seen just once. The chain uses TRBV7-6 and TRBJ2-5, with D uncertain. The sample consisted of sorted CD4+, CD8+, or CD8+CD57+ T cells (not recorded which) from PBMCs. The sequence came from a human donor in good health. The CDR3 DNA reads as TGTGCCAGCAGCTTAAAGGGCCAGCCAAGGGAGACCCAGTACTTC. It codes for CASSLKGQPRETQYF.